A selection of T cell receptor beta chains follows, all from one sample in a study of T cell repertoires in ileal Crohn's disease. Profiling relied on immunoSEQ multiplex PCR, and the TCRdb table lists in-frame clones only, not all of them. The table includes 7,500 or so clones, roughly 78% detected once. Sequencing was done on a sample of ileal tissue. The receptors here all came from an adult with Crohn's disease. Each CDR3 is given with its conserved first and last residue. A D gene is named only where the DNA matches it firmly. The size of a clone is reported for some rows only, either as once, few or many, or as a class for expanded clones.

v_gene	abundance	j_gene	d_gene	CDR3aa	CDR3nt
TRBV7-9	once	TRBJ2-5	.	CASSYLAETQYF	TGTGCCAGCAGCTATCTGGCAGAGACCCAGTACTTC
TRBV6-6	.	TRBJ1-1	TRBD1	CASSRQGTEAFF	TGTGCCAGCAGTCGACAGGGGACTGAAGCTTTCTTT
TRBV5-1	.	TRBJ2-3	.	CASSLGWVSRTDTQYF	TGCGCCAGCAGCTTGGGTTGGGTGTCTCGCACAGATACGCAGTATTTT
TRBV5-1	few	TRBJ1-1	.	CASSNAGLGAEAFF	TGCGCCAGCAGCAACGCAGGATTAGGGGCTGAAGCTTTCTTT
TRBV11-2	.	TRBJ2-3	TRBD2	CASSPGGLSDTQYF	TGTGCCAGCAGCCCGGGGGGGCTGAGCGATACGCAGTATTTT
TRBV9	.	TRBJ2-3	.	CASPEVPGGTDTQYF	TGTGCCAGCCCCGAGGTCCCGGGGGGCACAGATACGCAGTATTTT
TRBV9	once	TRBJ1-6	.	CASSVPIHF	TGTGCCAGCAGCGTTCCTATCCACTTT
TRBV10-3	.	TRBJ2-5	TRBD1	CAISEGQGRETQYF	TGTGCCATCAGTGAGGGACAGGGGAGAGAGACCCAGTACTTC
TRBV6-1	medium-sized	TRBJ2-5	.	CASSALVDLETQYF	TGTGCCAGCAGTGCGTTGGTCGACCTAGAGACCCAGTACTTC
TRBV9	.	TRBJ1-5	.	CASSPLGGQPQHF	TGTGCCAGCAGTCCCTTGGGGGGTCAGCCCCAGCATTTT
TRBV10-2	.	TRBJ2-7	TRBD1	CASSDTGGINEQYF	TGCGCCAGCAGTGACACAGGGGGCATCAACGAGCAGTACTTC
TRBV7-6	few	TRBJ1-6	.	CASSLDSYNSPLHF	TGTGCCAGCAGCTTGGACAGTTATAATTCACCCCTCCACTTT
TRBV5-5	.	TRBJ2-2	.	CASSTRQYTGELFF	TGTGCCAGCAGCACCCGACAGTACACCGGGGAGCTGTTTTTT
TRBV21-1	few	TRBJ2-1	.	CASSKAVGTSGRPNPEQFF	TGTGCCAGCAGCAAGGCGGTGGGGACTAGCGGGAGGCCAAATCCTGAGCAGTTCTTC
TRBV7-6	.	TRBJ1-4	.	CASSLGGRGPGEKLFF	TGTGCCAGCAGCTTAGGTGGGCGAGGGCCGGGGGAAAAACTGTTTTTT
TRBV11-1	.	TRBJ1-1	TRBD1	CASSPRQGSTEAFF	TGTGCCAGCAGCCCGAGACAGGGGAGCACTGAAGCTTTCTTT
TRBV7-9	.	TRBJ1-2	.	CASSSAGTNYGYTF	TGTGCCAGCAGCTCCGCGGGGACCAACTATGGCTACACCTTC
TRBV19	few	TRBJ1-1	.	CASSRSGRGFGKNTEAFF	TGTGCCAGTAGTAGATCAGGGAGGGGGTTCGGAAAAAACACTGAAGCTTTCTTT
TRBV19	few	TRBJ1-5	.	CASSIEHQPQHF	TGTGCCAGTAGTATAGAACATCAGCCCCAGCATTTT
TRBV30	.	TRBJ2-2	.	CAWARMAVTGELFF	TGTGCCTGGGCAAGAATGGCGGTGACCGGGGAGCTGTTTTTT
TRBV28	few	TRBJ1-3	.	CASSFFSDSTPSGNTIYF	TGTGCCAGCAGTTTTTTCTCCGACAGTACGCCCTCTGGAAACACCATATATTTT
TRBV6-1	.	TRBJ2-7	TRBD1	CASRQGTLREQYF	TGTGCCAGCAGACAGGGGACCTTACGCGAGCAGTACTTC
TRBV5-1	.	TRBJ1-2	.	CASSLGEGYGYTF	TGCGCCAGCAGCCTGGGTGAGGGCTATGGCTACACCTTC
TRBV27	once	TRBJ2-7	.	CASSISPPWVHQYF	TGTGCCAGCAGTATATCTCCCCCTTGGGTCCATCAGTACTTC
TRBV28	.	TRBJ1-1	.	CASANAGKAFF	TGTGCCAGCGCAAATGCGGGAAAAGCTTTCTTT
TRBV28	large	TRBJ2-2	.	CASSSPTPPGELFF	TGTGCCAGCAGTTCTCCAACCCCCCCCGGGGAGCTGTTTTTT
TRBV6-5	.	TRBJ2-3	TRBD1	CASRKTGSQADTQYF	TGTGCCAGTCGCAAGACAGGGTCCCAGGCAGATACGCAGTATTTT
TRBV2	once	TRBJ2-5	TRBD2	CASGGVFQETQYF	TGTGCCAGCGGGGGGGTTTTTCAAGAGACCCAGTACTTC
TRBV7-2	few	TRBJ2-1	.	CASSSLSYNEQFF	TGTGCCAGCAGCTCCCTCTCCTACAATGAGCAGTTCTTC
TRBV5-6	.	TRBJ2-7	.	CASSLAGSEQYF	TGTGCCAGCAGCTTGGCAGGGTCCGAGCAGTACTTC
TRBV7-9	.	TRBJ1-3	TRBD1	CASSLRTGPSGNTIYF	TGTGCCAGCAGCTTGAGGACAGGGCCCTCTGGAAACACCATATATTTT
TRBV7-2	few	TRBJ2-7	.	CASSLKNEQYF	TGTGCCAGCAGCTTAAAAAACGAGCAGTACTTC
TRBV11-3	.	TRBJ2-2	.	CASSSRVTGELFF	TGTGCCAGCAGCTCCAGGGTAACCGGGGAGCTGTTTTTT